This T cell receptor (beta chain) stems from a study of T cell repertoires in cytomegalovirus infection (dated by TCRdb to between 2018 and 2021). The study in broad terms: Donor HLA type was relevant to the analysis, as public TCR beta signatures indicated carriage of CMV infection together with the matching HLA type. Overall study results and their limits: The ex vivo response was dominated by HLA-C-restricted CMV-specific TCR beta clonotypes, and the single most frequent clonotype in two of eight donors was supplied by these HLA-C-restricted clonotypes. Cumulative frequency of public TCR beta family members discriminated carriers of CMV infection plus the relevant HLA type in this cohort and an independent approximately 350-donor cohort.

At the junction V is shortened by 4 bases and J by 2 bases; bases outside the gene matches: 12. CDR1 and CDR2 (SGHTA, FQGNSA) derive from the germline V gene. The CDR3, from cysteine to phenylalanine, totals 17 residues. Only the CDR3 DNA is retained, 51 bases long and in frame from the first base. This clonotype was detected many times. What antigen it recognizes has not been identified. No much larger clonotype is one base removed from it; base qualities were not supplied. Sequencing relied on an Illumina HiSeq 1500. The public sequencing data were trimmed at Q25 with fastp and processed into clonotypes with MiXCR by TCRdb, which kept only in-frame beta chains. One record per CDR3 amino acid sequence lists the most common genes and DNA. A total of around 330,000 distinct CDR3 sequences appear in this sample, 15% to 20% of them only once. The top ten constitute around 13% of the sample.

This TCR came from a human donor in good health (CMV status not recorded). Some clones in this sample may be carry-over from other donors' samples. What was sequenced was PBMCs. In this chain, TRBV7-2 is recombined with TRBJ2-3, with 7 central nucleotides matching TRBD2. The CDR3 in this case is CASSSLTKRGYTDTQYF. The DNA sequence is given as TGTGCCAGCAGCTCGCTGACCAAGCGGGGTTACACAGATACGCAGTATTTT.